The sequence of this TCR beta chain was determined in a study of beta chain bispecific antibodies for T cell cancers. Study in general: Sequenced cells survived coculture with leukemia lines plus bispecific antibodies.

Either OKT3 anti-CD3 antibody or CD3/CD28 beads expanded T cells from blood mononuclear cells over roughly 3 days. This sample: Jurkat plus normal T cells with anti-TRBV12 bispecific. TCRdb passed the 5' RACE reads through MiXCR, listing each CDR3 protein once. The sample lists about 20,000 distinct CDR3 sequences, just over 2% occurring once. This clonotype showed up many times. The antigen is undetermined. Overall study results and limits: In these mixed samples, most targeted TRBV reads derived from the leukemia cell line. After anti-TRBV12 rather than anti-CD19 exposure, TRBV12-3 made up 97% to 99% less of total TRBV signal.

Germline assignment: CDR1 SGHRS and CDR2 YFSETQ. The CDR3 sequence is 18 residues long. V gave up 3 bases and J gave up 4 bases; unmatched junction bases: 10. The chain has TRBV5-1 and TRBJ2-2, with 12 bases lining up with TRBD1. The source is a human donor in good health. Some clones in this sample may be carry-over from other donors' samples. The sample in question was healthy donor T cells cultured with leukemia cells, obtained from a culture containing a bispecific antibody targeting TCR Vbeta12. The CDR3 DNA is TGCGCCAGCAGCTCGTGGGACAGGGGGCTTATAAGCACCGGGGAGCTGTTTTTT. It translates to CASSSWDRGLISTGELFF.